The 20 T cell receptor beta chains below all came from one sample that was sequenced in a study of blood T cell repertoires in COVID-19. Only in-frame clones appear in the TCRdb table, and some are missing; sequencing was by immunoSEQ multiplex PCR. There are roughly 86,000 clones in the sample; around 80% occur only once, and just over 20% lies in the top ten. Sequencing was done on a sample of peripheral blood. The receptors here all came from a human donor in a cohort sampled during active COVID-19.

This chain uses TRBV5-5 with TRBJ2-5; possibly TRBD2 for D (6 bases). V was trimmed by 4 bases and J by 0 bases, leaving 16 bases between them. From germline, CDR1 is SGHKS and CDR2 YYEKEE (reference sequence). CDR3 length equals 16 residues. Written as DNA, the CDR3 is TGTGCCAGCAGCATAACAGGAGGGCTGTACCAAGAGACCCAGTACTTC. Its protein product is CASSITGGLYQETQYF.

The table lists this clone with a few counts. The junction and the germline gene differ at one end; a read error may be behind it. The chain recombines TRBV7-7 with TRBJ2-2; D possibly corresponds to TRBD2 (5 bases). Germline V CDR1 and CDR2: SSHAT, FNYEAQ (reference sequence). The CDR3 is 17 residues long. As DNA, the CDR3 is TGTGCTAGCAGCCCTAGGGCAAGCGGTTCGAACACCGGGGAGCTGTTTTTT. This encodes CASSPRASGSNTGELFF.

V is TRBV7-2 and J is TRBJ1-5; 7 bases are a match to TRBD1. In germline, CDR1 is SGHTA, CDR2 FQGNSA. The CDR3 has 14 residues. V dropped 3 bases and J dropped 5; count of bases not matched to a gene: 4. The CDR3, as DNA: TGTGCCAGCAGCTTCAGACAGGGTGATCAGCCCCAGCATTTT. Its protein product is CASSFRQGDQPQHF.

The chain links TRBV4-2 to TRBJ2-3; 10 nucleotides line up with TRBD2. The germline V gene encodes CDR1 LGHNA and CDR2 YNFKEQ. The ends lost 4 bases at V and 2 bases at J; junction bases unmatched: 9. The CDR3 is 17 residues long. The CDR3, as DNA: TGTGCCAGCAGCCGAGTGATAGCGGGGGGATCCACAGATACGCAGTATTTT. Encoded protein: CASSRVIAGGSTDTQYF.

The rearrangement links TRBV3-1 (or the pseudogene TRBV3-2) to TRBJ1-4, with D unresolved. Trimming removed 3 bases from V and 7 bases from J, with 3 bases in between. The CDR3 covers 11 residues. The germline V gene has CDR1 LGHDT and CDR2 YNNKEL (reference sequence). CDR3 DNA: TGTGCCAGCAGCCACAGTGAAAAACTGTTTTTT. Translated, it gives CASSHSEKLFF.

The V gene is TRBV28, the J gene TRBJ1-2; no reliable D call. The germline V gene encodes CDR1 MDHEN and CDR2 SYDVKM. This CDR3 has 15 amino acids. The V and J ends lost 7 bases and 3 bases respectively, with 18 bases between them. The CDR3 nucleotides are TGTGCCAGCACTACCCCCCCGGGGTTCGACTATGGCTACACCTTC. Translating it yields CASTTPPGFDYGYTF.

The V gene is TRBV12-3 or TRBV12-4, the J gene TRBJ2-7; tentatively, D is TRBD2 (5 bases). Trimming removed 6 bases at V and 4 bases at J, with 13 bases between. The CDR3 consists of 13 residues. The CDR3: CASRLTGWYEQYF. CDR3 coding DNA: TGTGCCAGCAGGCTTACGGGGTGGTACGAGCAGTACTTC.

The V gene is TRBV28, the J gene TRBJ1-1; D not certain. CDR1 is MDHEN, CDR2 SYDVKM, per germline. With 3 bases removed from V and 0 bases from J, the gap between germline ends came to 8 bases. The CDR3 is made up of 14 amino acids. CDR3 nucleotide sequence: TGTGCCAGCAGTTTGCGGCTGTTGAACACTGAAGCTTTCTTT. Amino acids: CASSLRLLNTEAFF.

The chain joins TRBV5-6 to TRBJ2-5; possible D gene TRBD2, 6 bases. The CDR3 has 15 amino acids. V was pared by 1 base and J by 5 bases, with 15 bases between. The germline V gene encodes CDR1 SGHDT and CDR2 YYEEEE. The DNA for the CDR3 is TGTGCCAGCAGCTTGTGGAGGGCTAGTGGGGAGACCCAGTACTTC. Translation gives CASSLWRASGETQYF. Full variable domain (rest looked up from reference TRBV5-6 and TRBJ2-5): DAGVTQSPTHLIKTRGQQVTLRCSPKSGHDTVSWYQQALGQGPQFIFQYYEEEERQRGNFPDRFSGHQFPNYSSELNVNALLLGDSALYLCASSLWRASGETQYFGPGTRLLVL.

This chain joins TRBV5-1 and TRBJ2-7, with a weak D call TRBD2 (7 bases). CDR3 length equals 14 residues. Germline CDR1 reads SGHRS; CDR2 reads YFSETQ. Trimming took off 2 bases at V and 2 bases at J, with 11 bases between the two ends. The chain's CDR3 is CASSFRGTTYEQYF. DNA of the CDR3: TGCGCCAGCAGCTTTAGGGGGACTACCTACGAGCAGTACTTC.

In its sample, this clone was seen once. The J gene is TRBJ2-5, the V gene TRBV7-9; the match to TRBD1 covers 8 bases. The length of the CDR3 is 14 residues. From germline, CDR1 is SEHNR and CDR2 FQNEAQ (reference sequence). Unmatched junction bases numbered 3, after V lost 4 bases and J lost 2 bases. The CDR3 spells CASSYTGGQETQYF. The DNA of the CDR3 is TGTGCCAGCAGCTATACAGGGGGGCAAGAGACCCAGTACTTC.

This chain joins TRBV5-6 and TRBJ1-1, with unresolved D. V was pared by 0 bases and J by 8 bases, with 8 bases between. The CDR3 extends over 12 amino acids. Per the germline V gene, CDR1 is SGHDT and CDR2 is YYEEEE. The CDR3 DNA sequence: TGTGCCAGCAGCTTGGGAAGGAGGGAAGCTTTCTTT. Protein sequence: CASSLGRREAFF.

This clone was recorded once. The chain employs TRBV27 and TRBJ1-3; a weak D match, TRBD1 (6 bases). This CDR3 is 15 amino acids long. Per germline, CDR1 MNHEY and CDR2 SMNVEV (reference sequence). V lost 6 bases, J lost 0 bases, and 12 bases lay in between. In DNA form, the CDR3 reads TGTGCCAGCAGACAGGGAAGTAGCTCTGGAAACACCATATATTTT. Translating gives CASRQGSSSGNTIYF.

The chain has TRBV28 and TRBJ1-1; 9 bases fit TRBD1. CDR1 is MDHEN, CDR2 SYDVKM, per germline. Trimming at V came to 8 bases and at J to 5 bases, leaving 6 bases not matched to a gene. The CDR3 runs to 13 residues. CDR3 in DNA: TGTGCCAGCGCGGGACAGGGAAGGACTGAAGCTTTCTTT. Encoded protein: CASAGQGRTEAFF.

This rearrangement joins TRBV5-4 to TRBJ1-2; TRBD1 matches 9 bases. The J segment lost 3 bases and the V segment lost 4 bases, leaving 7 bases of the junction unmatched. CDR1 and CDR2 (germline): SGHNT, YYREEE (reference sequence). The CDR3 runs to 15 residues. The CDR3 spells CASSPIQGADYGYTF. For the CDR3, the DNA is TGTGCCAGCAGCCCCATACAGGGGGCCGACTATGGCTACACCTTC.

The rearrangement links TRBV3-1 (or the pseudogene TRBV3-2) to TRBJ1-3; 7 bases align to TRBD1. Germline V lookup: CDR1 LGHDT, CDR2 YNNKEL (reference sequence). The CDR3 consists of 17 residues. V shed 4 bases and J 2 bases; nucleotides not matched to a gene: 11. The CDR3 region is CASSLPSHRGPGNTIYF. The CDR3 DNA is TGTGCCAGCAGCCTTCCCAGCCACAGGGGTCCTGGAAACACCATATATTTT.

This clone has only a few counts. This chain links TRBV18 with TRBJ1-1; TRBD1 is a possible D gene (6 bases). Trimming shortened V by 3 bases and J by 1 base, and 15 bases separated the two germline ends. Germline CDR1 is KGHSH and CDR2 is LQKENI. This CDR3 contains 16 residues. CDR3 nucleotides: TGTGCCAGCTCACCTCAGGGGAGGGAGACGAACACTGAAGCTTTCTTT. It is translated as CASSPQGRETNTEAFF.

The chain uses TRBV28 and TRBJ2-7; D might be TRBD2 (6 bases). V lost 7 bases to trimming and J lost 3 bases, with 16 bases between them. This CDR3 spans 14 amino acids. Germline CDR1 and CDR2: MDHEN and SYDVKM. CDR3 nucleotides: TGTGCCAGCATCCCCGGGGGTTCCTTCTACGAGCAGTACTTC. This translates into CASIPGGSFYEQYF.

This sequence joins TRBV11-2 and TRBJ2-4; D may be TRBD2 (5 bases). Trimming removed 5 bases at V and 8 bases at J, with 16 bases between. The germline CDR1 and CDR2 sequences are SGHAT and FQNNGV. CDR3 length: 14 residues. CDR3 in DNA: TGTGCCAGCAGCCAGTCGAGGGTTCAAGACATTCAGTACTTC. Translation gives CASSQSRVQDIQYF.

CDR3 protein: CASSASVDTQYF. In DNA, the CDR3 is TGTGCCAGCAGCGCTAGTGTAGATACGCAGTATTTT. This sequence joins TRBV9 and TRBJ2-3; D remains unclear. Germline lookup yields CDR1 SGDLS and CDR2 YYNGEE. The CDR3 loop spans 12 amino acids. Trimming left V 3 bases short and J 5 bases short, with 7 bases between.